Listed here are 8 T cell receptor beta chains from one sample, sequenced in a study of untreated major depressive disorder. Clones were sequenced by immunoSEQ multiplex PCR, and TCRdb holds only the in-frame ones, with some missing. The sample has more than 20,000 clones; about 93% are singletons. Source material: CD4+ T cells from PBMCs. The receptors here all came from a man aged 25-40 years in good health.

J is TRBJ2-3 and V is TRBV5-6; perhaps D is TRBD1 or TRBD2 (5 bases each). Per germline, CDR1 SGHDT and CDR2 YYEEEE. V was cut by 6 bases and J by 2 bases, with 19 bases left in between. The CDR3 is made up of 16 amino acids. CDR3 in amino acids: CASIDSGQFFTDTQYF. The CDR3, as DNA: TGTGCCAGCATCGACTCGGGGCAGTTCTTCACAGATACGCAGTATTTT.

This chain uses TRBV5-4 with TRBJ2-4, with D possibly being TRBD1 or TRBD2 (6 bases each). The CDR3 totals 14 residues. The germline CDR1 and CDR2 sequences are SGHNT and YYREEE (reference sequence). V was shortened by 9 bases and J by 3 bases, with 16 bases between the two germline ends. CDR3: CATQKGGGKNIQYF. CDR3 sequence (DNA): TGTGCCACCCAGAAGGGGGGCGGCAAAAACATTCAGTACTTC. Drawing the rest from reference TRBV5-4 and TRBJ2-4, the complete variable domain is ETGVTQSPTHLIKTRGQQVTLRCSSQSGHNTVSWYQQALGQGPQFIFQYYREEENGRGNFPPRFSGLQFPNYSSELNVNALELDDSALYLCATQKGGGKNIQYFGAGTRLSVL.

The V call is TRBV5-8, the J call TRBJ2-7, with D hard to call. The CDR3 is 12 amino acids. The V gene lost 6 bases and the J gene lost 2 bases, with 9 bases spanning the gap. Per germline, CDR1 SGHTS and CDR2 YDEGEE. The CDR3 region has the DNA TGTGCCAGCATCAGCTTACCCTACGAGCAGTACTTC. Amino acid sequence: CASISLPYEQYF.

The V and J genes are TRBV7-9 and TRBJ1-1; D gene unclear. V gave up 6 bases and J gave up 0 bases, with 8 bases separating them. Germline lookup yields CDR1 SEHNR and CDR2 FQNEAQ (reference sequence). This CDR3 spans 13 amino acids. The CDR3 loop reads CASSQTMNTEAFF. CDR3 coding DNA: TGTGCCAGCAGTCAGACCATGAACACTGAAGCTTTCTTT.

The gene calls are TRBV5-1 and TRBJ1-3; 10 nucleotides line up with TRBD1. The CDR3 is made up of 15 amino acids. The germline V gene has CDR1 SGHRS and CDR2 YFSETQ. V was clipped by 4 bases and J by 4 bases; unmatched bases: 5. For the CDR3, the DNA is TGCGCCAGCAGCCCTAGGACAGGGGGAGGAAACACCATATATTTT. It specifies CASSPRTGGGNTIYF.

The chain couples TRBV29-1 to TRBJ1-5, with a possible D match to TRBD1 (5 bases). Trimming took off 4 bases at V and 4 bases at J, with 14 bases between the two ends. Looked up from germline, CDR1 is SQVTM and CDR2 is ANQGSEA. The CDR3 runs to 14 residues. The DNA for the CDR3 is TGCAGCGTTGCCTTCAACGGGGGTAATCAGCCCCAGCATTTT. It codes for CSVAFNGGNQPQHF.

The V and J genes are TRBV11-2 and TRBJ1-1, with unresolved D. Per germline, CDR1 SGHAT and CDR2 FQNNGV. The CDR3 covers 18 residues. Trimming cost V 5 bases and J 0 bases, with 22 bases left between them. The CDR3 bases are TGTGCCAGCAGCACGAACCCCCGGGAACTTCTTTTGAACACTGAAGCTTTCTTT. It specifies CASSTNPRELLLNTEAFF. The full variable domain, rest sourced from reference TRBV11-2 and TRBJ1-1, is EAGVAQSPRYKIIEKRQSVAFWCNPISGHATLYWYQQILGQGPKLLIQFQNNGVVDDSQLPKDRFSAERLKGVDSTLKIQPAKLEDSAVYLCASSTNPRELLLNTEAFFGQGTRLTVV.

CDR3 region: CASSYVGQNYGYTF. For the CDR3, the DNA is TGTGCCAGCAGTTACGTAGGCCAGAACTATGGCTACACCTTC. This chain connects TRBV6-5 to TRBJ1-2; D not resolved. Trimming took off 2 bases at V and 2 bases at J, with 9 bases between the two ends. From germline, CDR1 is MNHEY and CDR2 SVGAGI. The CDR3 runs to 14 residues.